What follows is one TCR beta chain and its context. The antigen is undetermined. The data were obtained in a study of blood T cells in healthy people across ages. General study points: Without sorted subsets, naive and antigen-experienced compartments could not be conclusively compared. Measured against age, TCR beta diversity per million T cells decreased in a roughly linear manner.

Then a second PCR, running roughly 6 to 12 cycles, was carried out with a sample-barcoded 5' primer and a J-beta primer mix. TCRdb re-analysed the 5' RACE reads in MiXCR, keeping a single row per CDR3 protein. The table has around 1,000,000 distinct CDR3 sequences, under 30% seen once. Donors gave 8.5 to 10 milliliters of peripheral blood apiece. Germline CDR1 SGHDN, CDR2 FVKESK. Losses at the gene ends were 3 bases for V and 3 bases for J; bases not matched to a gene: 3. The CDR3 runs to 14 residues. The same sample was also studied in work on T cells of mothers and their children. That work adds: Regardless of relatedness, pairs show thymic selection shaping TCR recombination output in a similar manner.

The rearrangement joins TRBV14 to TRBJ2-7; 9 bases line up with TRBD2. The sample taken for sequencing was blood. This TCR was sampled from a girl aged 2 to 9 in good health. CDR3 region: CASSHYSGSYEQYF. In DNA, the CDR3 is TGTGCCAGCAGCCACTATAGCGGGAGCTACGAGCAGTACTTC. The entire variable domain, with the rest obtained from reference TRBV14 and TRBJ2-7, is as follows: EAGVTQFPSHSVIEKGQTVTLRCDPISGHDNLYWYRRVMGKEIKFLLHFVKESKQDESGMPNNRFLAERTGGTYSTLKVQPAELEDSGVYFCASSHYSGSYEQYFGPGTRLTVT.